These 3 T cell receptor beta chains share one sample of origin, sequenced in a study of cytomegalovirus exposure and HLA in healthy donors (dated by TCRdb to 2017 to 2019). Library method: the immunoSEQ multiplex PCR assay. For the multiplex PCR, a mixture combining 60 forward primers for TCR Vbeta segments and 13 reverse primers for TCR Jbeta segments was used. TCRdb mirrors the immuneACCESS table, restricted to in-frame sequences. Some clones are absent from its copies; in checked studies, under half trace to an unresolved V gene, and the reason for the others is unknown. The table for this sample lists under 200,000 clones; 70% to 90% of them were counted only once. The ten largest clonotypes hold about 2.5% of the sample. Material for sequencing was PBMCs. All receptors derive from a man aged 25-40 years in good health and CMV-seropositive.

This sequence joins TRBV19 and TRBJ1-5; 11 bases are a match to TRBD1. The trim removed 6 bases at V and 5 bases at J, leaving 15 bases unmatched. The CDR3 has 18 residues. In germline, CDR1 is LNHDA, CDR2 SQIVND (reference sequence). The DNA for the CDR3 is TGTGCCAGTAGGACGGAACCGGGACAGGGGGGGTTCTATCAGCCCCAGCATTTT. Its protein product is CASRTEPGQGGFYQPQHF.

A note on this clone: One end of the junction does not line up with germline, which may come from a read error. The chain joins TRBV6-1 to TRBJ1-1, with D uncertain. Germline V lookup: CDR1 MNHNS, CDR2 SASEGT. This CDR3 is built from 14 residues. The CDR3 spells CASNEQTWSTEAFF. The CDR3 coding sequence is TGTGCCAGCAATGAACAGACCTGGAGCACTGAAGCTTTCTTT.

The chain is built from TRBV18 and TRBJ1-3; the match to TRBD1 covers 9 bases. The germline V gene encodes CDR1 KGHSH and CDR2 LQKENI. The ends lost 3 bases at V and 0 bases at J; junction bases unmatched: 3. The CDR3 consists of 16 residues. The CDR3 is CASSPGQGGSGNTIYF. The CDR3 nucleotides read TGTGCCAGCTCACCGGGACAGGGCGGCTCTGGAAACACCATATATTTT.